Listed below are T cell receptor beta chains from one sample, sequenced in a study of monozygotic twins with inflammatory bowel disease. Following a re-call of the 5' RACE reads, TCRdb has one entry per CDR3 protein and lacks DNA. The table for this sample gives hundreds of thousands of distinct CDR3 sequences. What was sequenced was blood. The receptors were gathered from a human donor with ulcerative colitis or Crohn's disease, or a healthy co-twin of an affected twin (not recorded which). The CDR3 runs from the conserved cysteine through the conserved F or W.

TRBJ2-1 | TRBV7-8 | CASSLGVGGRQFF
TRBJ2-2 | TRBV4-2 | CASSRGLEGGHGELFF
TRBJ2-2 | TRBV7-2 | CASSPGTATGELFF
TRBJ2-5 | TRBV27 | CASSSGTGGIGTLETQYF
TRBJ1-5 | TRBV7-2 | CASSLNRLNQPQHF
TRBJ2-2 | TRBV15 | CATSRKDTNTGELFF
TRBJ2-3 | TRBV12-3/TRBV12-4 | CASSRLLDSPMDTQYF
TRBJ1-2 | TRBV20-1 | CSAQGGYGYTF
TRBJ2-7 | TRBV7-9 | CASSLSSTGAANEQYF
TRBJ2-1 | TRBV30 | CAWNNNRVRGVNEQFF
TRBJ2-5 | TRBV6-2/TRBV6-3 | CAGGSGGIKETQYF
TRBJ2-2 | TRBV12-3/TRBV12-4 | CASSFGGQGTGELFF
TRBJ2-1 | TRBV4-2 | CASSSWTSGNNEQFF
TRBJ1-5 | TRBV5-1 | CAGRPGDSNQPQHF
TRBJ2-7 | TRBV5-6 | CASSPGGSGELYEQYF
TRBJ2-5 | TRBV7-9 | CASSNSRETQYF
TRBJ2-3 | TRBV6-1 | CASSESAGSRDTQYF
TRBJ2-1 | TRBV6-1 | CASRPLAGVPNEQFF
TRBJ2-6 | TRBV25-1 | CASSESTGQRSLRANVLTF
TRBJ2-6 | TRBV5-1 | CASSWRGLGANVLTF
TRBJ2-4 | TRBV7-9 | CASSSTGQVRKNIQYF
TRBJ2-3 | TRBV15 | CATSREISVGEPQYF
TRBJ2-1 | TRBV30 | CAWIPGLAVNEQFF
TRBJ2-3 | TRBV20-1 | CSAPSRLAVSTDTQYF
TRBJ1-2 | TRBV28 | CASILGGLNYGYTF
TRBJ2-7 | TRBV25-1 | CAYPDGFSYEQYF
TRBJ2-5 | TRBV20-1 | CSARESSGGETQYF
TRBJ2-7 | TRBV28 | CASRSGRGPSTYEQYF
TRBJ1-2 | TRBV7-9 | CASSWGSANYGYTF
TRBJ1-4 | TRBV29-1 | CSVSGGKLTNEKLFF
TRBJ1-5 | TRBV7-9 | CASSLEDRAQHF
TRBJ1-2 | TRBV6-5 | CASSYNPGINYGYTF
TRBJ2-1 | TRBV29-1 | CSAGGAYNEQFF
TRBJ2-3 | TRBV15 | CATSRVVGSDTQYF
TRBJ2-5 | TRBV24-1 | CATSDLQGLGGIQETQYF
TRBJ1-1 | TRBV7-8 | CASSFKLKTGHMNTEAFF
TRBJ1-6 | TRBV28 | CASSLSRNNSPLHF
TRBJ1-2 | TRBV7-2 | CASSQQRQDYGYTF